This TCR beta chain was retrieved from a study of cytomegalovirus exposure and HLA in healthy donors. CDR3 length equals 15 residues. CDR1 is MNHEY and CDR2 is SVGAGI in the germline V gene. Trimming cost V 4 bases and J 5 bases; bases outside gene matches: 8. Vbeta (60) and Jbeta (13) primers were used in the PCR. Clones were sequenced by immunoSEQ multiplex PCR, and TCRdb holds only the in-frame ones, with some missing. The table has about 190,000 clones, roughly four fifths seen once. General observations from the study: Common viral pathogens were later found to be apparently linked to several of the most significant clusters.

In this sample, this clone turned up once. Its antigen remains unknown. The sequenced material came from PBMCs. The chain couples TRBV6-5 to TRBJ1-1; 9 bases fit TRBD1. The clonotype originates from a woman in her 30s in good health and CMV-seropositive. The CDR3 region has the DNA TGTGCCAGCAGTTCCCCGGGACAGGGAGAAACTGAAGCTTTCTTT. Translating gives CASSSPGQGETEAFF.